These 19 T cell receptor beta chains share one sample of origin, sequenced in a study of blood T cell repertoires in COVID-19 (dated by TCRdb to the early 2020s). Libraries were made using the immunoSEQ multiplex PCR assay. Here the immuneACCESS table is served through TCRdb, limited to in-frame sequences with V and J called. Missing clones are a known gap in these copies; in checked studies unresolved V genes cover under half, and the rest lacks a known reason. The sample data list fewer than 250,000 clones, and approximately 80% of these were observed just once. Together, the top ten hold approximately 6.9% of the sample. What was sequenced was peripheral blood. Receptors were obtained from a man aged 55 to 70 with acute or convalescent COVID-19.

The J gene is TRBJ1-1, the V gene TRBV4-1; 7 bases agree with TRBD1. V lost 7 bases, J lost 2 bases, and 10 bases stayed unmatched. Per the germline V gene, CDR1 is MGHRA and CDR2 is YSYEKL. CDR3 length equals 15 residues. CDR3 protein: CASNVQGRYNTEAFF. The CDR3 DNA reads TGCGCCAGCAACGTACAGGGGAGGTATAACACTGAAGCTTTCTTT.

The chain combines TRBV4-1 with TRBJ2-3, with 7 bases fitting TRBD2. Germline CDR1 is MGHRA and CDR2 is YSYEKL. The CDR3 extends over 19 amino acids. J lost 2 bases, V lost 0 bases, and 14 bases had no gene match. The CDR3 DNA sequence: TGCGCCAGCAGCCAAGATCCGGGTAGAGCGGGGAGACCCACAGATACGCAGTATTTT. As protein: CASSQDPGRAGRPTDTQYF.

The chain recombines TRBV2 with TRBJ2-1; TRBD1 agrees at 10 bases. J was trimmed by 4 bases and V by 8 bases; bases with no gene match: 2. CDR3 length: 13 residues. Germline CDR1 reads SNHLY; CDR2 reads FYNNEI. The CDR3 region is CASRDRGYNEQFF. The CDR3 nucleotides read TGTGCCAGCCGGGACAGGGGTTACAATGAGCAGTTCTTC.

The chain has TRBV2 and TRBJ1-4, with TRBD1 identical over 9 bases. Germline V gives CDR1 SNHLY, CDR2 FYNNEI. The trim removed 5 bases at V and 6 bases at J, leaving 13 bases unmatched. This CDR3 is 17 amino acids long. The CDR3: CASSFYLPGTGYEKLFF. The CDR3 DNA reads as TGTGCCAGCAGTTTTTACCTCCCGGGGACAGGGTATGAAAAACTGTTTTTT.

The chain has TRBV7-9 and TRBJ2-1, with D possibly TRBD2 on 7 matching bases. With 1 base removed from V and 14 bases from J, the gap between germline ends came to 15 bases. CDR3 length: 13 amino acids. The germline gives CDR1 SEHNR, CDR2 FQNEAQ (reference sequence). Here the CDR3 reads CASSLVGGPVEFF. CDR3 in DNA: TGTGCCAGCAGCTTAGTGGGGGGGCCCGTGGAGTTCTTC.

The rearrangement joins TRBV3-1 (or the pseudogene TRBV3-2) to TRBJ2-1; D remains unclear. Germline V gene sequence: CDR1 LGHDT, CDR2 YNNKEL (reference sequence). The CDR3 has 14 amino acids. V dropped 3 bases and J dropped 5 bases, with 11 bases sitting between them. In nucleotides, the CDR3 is TGTGCCAGCAGCCACGGCCAGGCAAACAATGAGCAGTTCTTC. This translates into CASSHGQANNEQFF.

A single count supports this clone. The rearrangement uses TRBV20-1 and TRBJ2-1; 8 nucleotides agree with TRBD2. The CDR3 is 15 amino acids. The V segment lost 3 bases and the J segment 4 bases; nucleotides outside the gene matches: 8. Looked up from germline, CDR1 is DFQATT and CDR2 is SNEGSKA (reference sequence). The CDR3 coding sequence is TGCAGTGCTAGTGCGAGCGGGGGCCGGTACAATGAGCAGTTCTTC. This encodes CSASASGGRYNEQFF.

CDR3: CASSSQLAGGDEQFF. The CDR3 bases are TGTGCCAGCAGCTCCCAGTTGGCGGGAGGGGATGAGCAGTTCTTC. The V and J genes are TRBV7-3 and TRBJ2-1; 9 bases are a match to TRBD2. Germline values: CDR1 SGHTA, CDR2 FQGTGA. There are 15 residues in the CDR3. Losses at the gene ends were 4 bases for V and 8 bases for J; bases not matched to a gene: 9.

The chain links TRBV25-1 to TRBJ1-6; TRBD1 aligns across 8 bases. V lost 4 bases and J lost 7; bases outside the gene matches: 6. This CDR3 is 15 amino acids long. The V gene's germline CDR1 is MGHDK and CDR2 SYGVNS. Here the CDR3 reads CASSAQGARNSPLHF. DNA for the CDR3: TGTGCCAGCAGTGCCCAGGGGGCGAGGAATTCACCCCTCCACTTT.

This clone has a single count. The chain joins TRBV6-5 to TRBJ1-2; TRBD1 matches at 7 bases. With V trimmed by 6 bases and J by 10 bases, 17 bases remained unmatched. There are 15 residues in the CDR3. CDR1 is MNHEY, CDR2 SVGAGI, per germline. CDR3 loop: CASRSTGTVTDSYTF. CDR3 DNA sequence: TGTGCCAGCAGATCAACCGGGACAGTCACGGATTCCTACACCTTC.

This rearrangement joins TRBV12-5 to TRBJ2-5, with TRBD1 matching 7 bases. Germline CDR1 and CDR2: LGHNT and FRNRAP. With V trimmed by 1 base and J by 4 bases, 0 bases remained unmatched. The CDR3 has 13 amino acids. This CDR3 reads CASGLGQGETQYF. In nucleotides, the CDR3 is TGTGCTAGTGGTTTGGGACAGGGAGAGACCCAGTACTTC.

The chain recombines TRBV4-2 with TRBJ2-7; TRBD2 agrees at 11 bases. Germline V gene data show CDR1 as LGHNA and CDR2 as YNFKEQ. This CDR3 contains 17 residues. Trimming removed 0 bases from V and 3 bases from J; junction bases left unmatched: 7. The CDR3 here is CASSQEPTSGGIYEQYF. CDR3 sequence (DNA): TGTGCCAGCAGCCAAGAACCTACTAGCGGGGGTATCTACGAGCAGTACTTC.

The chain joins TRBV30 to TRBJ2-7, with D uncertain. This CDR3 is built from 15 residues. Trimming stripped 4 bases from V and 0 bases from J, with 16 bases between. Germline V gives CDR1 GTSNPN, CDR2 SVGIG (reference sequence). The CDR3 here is CAWNPPRHVSYEQYF. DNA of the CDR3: TGTGCCTGGAATCCTCCCAGACATGTCTCCTACGAGCAGTACTTC. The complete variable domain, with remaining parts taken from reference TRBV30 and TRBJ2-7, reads SQTIHQWPATLVQPVGSPLSLECTVEGTSNPNLYWYRQAAGRGLQLLFYSVGIGQISSEVPQNLSASRPQDRQFILSSKKLLLSDSGFYLCAWNPPRHVSYEQYFGPGTRLTVT.

The CDR3 bases are TGTGCCAGCAGTTACAGCGGGGGGGCCTTGGGCAATGAGCAGTTCTTC. Protein: CASSYSGGALGNEQFF. The gene calls are TRBV6-5 and TRBJ2-1, with TRBD2 identical over 10 bases. The CDR3 has 16 residues. The germline CDR1 and CDR2 sequences are MNHEY and SVGAGI. The V and J ends lost 2 bases and 6 bases, in that order; junction bases with no gene match: 7.

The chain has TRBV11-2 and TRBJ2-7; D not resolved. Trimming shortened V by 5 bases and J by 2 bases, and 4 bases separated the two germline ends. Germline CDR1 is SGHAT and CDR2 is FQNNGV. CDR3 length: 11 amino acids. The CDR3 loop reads CASSRAYEQYF. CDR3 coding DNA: TGTGCCAGCAGCCGGGCCTACGAGCAGTACTTC.

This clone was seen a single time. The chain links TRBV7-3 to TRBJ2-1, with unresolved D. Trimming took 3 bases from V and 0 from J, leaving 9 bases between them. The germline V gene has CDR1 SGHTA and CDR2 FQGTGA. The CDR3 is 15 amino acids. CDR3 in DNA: TGTGCCAGCAGCTTTAGTCCGGGCTCCTACAATGAGCAGTTCTTC. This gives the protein CASSFSPGSYNEQFF.

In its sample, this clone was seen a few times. CDR3 protein: CASSVEGHQGIYGYTF. DNA for the CDR3: TGTGCCAGCAGCGTAGAGGGACATCAGGGGATCTATGGCTACACCTTC. This sequence joins TRBV9 and TRBJ1-2, with D possibly being TRBD1 (6 bases). In germline, CDR1 is SGDLS, CDR2 YYNGEE. Trimming removed 0 bases from V and 4 bases from J, with 16 bases in between. The CDR3 contains 16 residues.

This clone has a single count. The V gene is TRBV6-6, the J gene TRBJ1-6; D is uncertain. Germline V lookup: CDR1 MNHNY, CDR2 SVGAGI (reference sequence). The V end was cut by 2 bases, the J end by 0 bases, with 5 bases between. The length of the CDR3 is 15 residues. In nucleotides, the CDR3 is TGTGCCAGCAGTTACGAGGGCTCCTATAATTCACCCCTCCACTTT. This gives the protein CASSYEGSYNSPLHF.

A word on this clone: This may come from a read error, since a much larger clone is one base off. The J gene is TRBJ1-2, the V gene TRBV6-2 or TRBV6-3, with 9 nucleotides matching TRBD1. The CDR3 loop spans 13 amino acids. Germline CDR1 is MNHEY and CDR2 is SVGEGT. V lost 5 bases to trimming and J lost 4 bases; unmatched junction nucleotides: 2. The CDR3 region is CASSGTGSYGYTF. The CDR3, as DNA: TGTGCCAGCAGTGGGACAGGGAGCTATGGCTACACCTTC.